These 2 T cell receptor beta chains were all obtained from the same sample, sequenced in a study of blood T cell repertoires in COVID-19. Generated by immunoSEQ multiplex PCR, the TCRdb table keeps only in-frame clones and is missing some. This sample has 110,000 or so clones; around 80% occur once, and the top ten carry approximately 15%. Sequenced sample: peripheral blood. These receptors originate from a woman older than 75 with acute or convalescent COVID-19.

In this sample, this clone turned up once. The rearrangement links TRBV24-1 to TRBJ2-3; 8 positions agree with TRBD2. The CDR3 length is 15 residues. Germline values: CDR1 KGHDR, CDR2 SFDVKD. J lost 2 bases, V lost 7 bases, and 7 bases had no gene match. The CDR3 DNA sequence: TGTGCCACCAGCCCTAGCGGGTCCATCACAGATACGCAGTATTTT. Its protein is CATSPSGSITDTQYF.

This clone was found once. Different DNA sequences within this sample yield the same CDR3. The chain has TRBV28 and TRBJ2-5; the match to TRBD2 covers 11 bases. CDR1 MDHEN and CDR2 SYDVKM come from the germline V gene. The length of the CDR3 is 15 residues. Trimming at V came to 5 bases and at J to 4 bases, leaving 6 bases not matched to a gene. The CDR3 sequence is CASSPRLAGGETQYF. The CDR3 bases are TGTGCCAGCAGTCCCCGGCTAGCGGGAGGAGAGACCCAGTACTTC. Supplemented by reference TRBV28 and TRBJ2-5, the full variable domain reads DVKVTQSSRYLVKRTGEKVFLECVQDMDHENMFWYRQDPGLGLRLIYFSYDVKMKEKGDIPEGYSVSREKKERFSLILESASTNQTSMYLCASSPRLAGGETQYFGPGTRLLVL.